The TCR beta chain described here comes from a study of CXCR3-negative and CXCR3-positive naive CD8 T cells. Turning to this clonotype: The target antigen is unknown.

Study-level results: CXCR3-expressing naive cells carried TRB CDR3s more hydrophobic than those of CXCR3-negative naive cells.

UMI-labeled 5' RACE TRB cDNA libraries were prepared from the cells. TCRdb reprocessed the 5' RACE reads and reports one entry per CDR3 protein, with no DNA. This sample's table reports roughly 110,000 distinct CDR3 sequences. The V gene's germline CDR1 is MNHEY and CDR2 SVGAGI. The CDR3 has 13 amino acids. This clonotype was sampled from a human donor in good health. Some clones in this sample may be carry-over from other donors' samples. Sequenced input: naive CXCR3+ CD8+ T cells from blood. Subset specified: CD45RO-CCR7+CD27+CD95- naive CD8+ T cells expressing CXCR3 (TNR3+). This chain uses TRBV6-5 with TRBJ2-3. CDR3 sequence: CASSRLNTDTQYF.